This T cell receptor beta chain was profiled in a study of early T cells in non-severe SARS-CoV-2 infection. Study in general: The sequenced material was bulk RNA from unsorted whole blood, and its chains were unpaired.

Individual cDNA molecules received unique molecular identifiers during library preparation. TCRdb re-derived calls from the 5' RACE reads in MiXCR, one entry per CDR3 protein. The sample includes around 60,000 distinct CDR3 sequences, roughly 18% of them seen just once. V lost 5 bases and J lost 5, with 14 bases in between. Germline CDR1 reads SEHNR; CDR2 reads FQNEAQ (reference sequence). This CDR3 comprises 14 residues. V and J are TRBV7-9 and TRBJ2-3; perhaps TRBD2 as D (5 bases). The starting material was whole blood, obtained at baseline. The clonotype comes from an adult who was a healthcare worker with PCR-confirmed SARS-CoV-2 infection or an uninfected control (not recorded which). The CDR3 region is CASSAVGGGDTQYF. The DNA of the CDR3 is TGTGCCAGCAGCGCAGTTGGTGGAGGAGATACGCAGTATTTT.